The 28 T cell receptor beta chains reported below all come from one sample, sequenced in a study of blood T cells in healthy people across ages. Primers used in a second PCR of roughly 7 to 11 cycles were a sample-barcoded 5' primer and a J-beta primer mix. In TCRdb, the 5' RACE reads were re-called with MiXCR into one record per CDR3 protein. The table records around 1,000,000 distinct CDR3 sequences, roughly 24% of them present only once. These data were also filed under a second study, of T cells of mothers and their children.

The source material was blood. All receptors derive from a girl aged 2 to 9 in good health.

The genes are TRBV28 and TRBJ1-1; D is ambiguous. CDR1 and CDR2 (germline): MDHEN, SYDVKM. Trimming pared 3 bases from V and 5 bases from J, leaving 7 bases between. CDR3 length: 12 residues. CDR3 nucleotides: TGTGCCAGCAGTTTTATGCGAACTGAAGCTTTCTTT. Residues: CASSFMRTEAFF.

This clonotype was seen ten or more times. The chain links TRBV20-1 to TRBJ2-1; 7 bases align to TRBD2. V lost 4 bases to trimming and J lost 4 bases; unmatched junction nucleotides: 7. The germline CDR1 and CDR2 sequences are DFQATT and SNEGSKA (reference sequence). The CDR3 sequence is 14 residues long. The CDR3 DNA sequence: TGCAGTGCTAAAGGGCTAGCGGTTTACAATGAGCAGTTCTTC. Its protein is CSAKGLAVYNEQFF.

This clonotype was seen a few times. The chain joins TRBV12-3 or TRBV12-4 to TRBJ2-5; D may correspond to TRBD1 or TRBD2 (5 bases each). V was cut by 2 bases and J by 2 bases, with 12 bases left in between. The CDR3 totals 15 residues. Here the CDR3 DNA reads TGTGCCAGCAGTTTATCTGCCGGGGCTCAAGAGACCCAGTACTTC. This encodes CASSLSAGAQETQYF.

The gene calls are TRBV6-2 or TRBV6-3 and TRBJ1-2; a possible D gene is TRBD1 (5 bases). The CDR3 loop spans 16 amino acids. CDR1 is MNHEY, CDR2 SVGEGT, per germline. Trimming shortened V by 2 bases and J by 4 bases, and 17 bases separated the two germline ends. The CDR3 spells CASSYSLQGIGYGYTF. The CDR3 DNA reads TGTGCCAGCAGTTACAGCTTGCAGGGTATCGGCTATGGCTACACCTTC.

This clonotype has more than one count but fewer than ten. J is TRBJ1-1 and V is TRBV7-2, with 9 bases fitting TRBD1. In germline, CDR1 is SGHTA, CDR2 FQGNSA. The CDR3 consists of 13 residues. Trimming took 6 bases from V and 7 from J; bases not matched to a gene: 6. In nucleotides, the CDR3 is TGTGCCAGCAGTTACGACAGGGGGGGTGAAGCTTTCTTT. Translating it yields CASSYDRGGEAFF.

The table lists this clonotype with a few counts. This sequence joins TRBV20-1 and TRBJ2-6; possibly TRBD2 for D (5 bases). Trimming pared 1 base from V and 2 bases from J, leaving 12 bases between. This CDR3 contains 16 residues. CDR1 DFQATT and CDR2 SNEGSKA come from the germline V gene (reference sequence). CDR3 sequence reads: CSARGRESAGANVLTF. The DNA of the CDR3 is TGCAGTGCTAGAGGACGGGAATCTGCTGGGGCCAACGTCCTGACTTTC.

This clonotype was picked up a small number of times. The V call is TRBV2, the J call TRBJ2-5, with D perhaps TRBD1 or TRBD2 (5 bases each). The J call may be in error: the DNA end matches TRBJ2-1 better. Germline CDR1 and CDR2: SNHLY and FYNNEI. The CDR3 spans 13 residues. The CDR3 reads CASREGLIPEQFF. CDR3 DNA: TGTGCCAGCAGAGAGGGGCTTATACCTGAGCAGTTCTTC.

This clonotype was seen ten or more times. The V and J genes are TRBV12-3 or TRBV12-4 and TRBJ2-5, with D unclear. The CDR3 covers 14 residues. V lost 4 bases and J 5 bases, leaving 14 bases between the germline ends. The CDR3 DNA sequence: TGTGCCAGCAGTTCTTTCCACGGCCGGGAGACCCAGTACTTC. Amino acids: CASSSFHGRETQYF.

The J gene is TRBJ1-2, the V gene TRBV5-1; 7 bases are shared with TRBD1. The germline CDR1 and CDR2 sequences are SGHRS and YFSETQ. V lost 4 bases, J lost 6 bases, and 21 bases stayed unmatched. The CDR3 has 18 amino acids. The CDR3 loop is CASSPGAGYDREQDGYTF. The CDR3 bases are TGCGCCAGCAGCCCGGGTGCGGGCTACGACAGGGAGCAAGATGGCTACACCTTC.

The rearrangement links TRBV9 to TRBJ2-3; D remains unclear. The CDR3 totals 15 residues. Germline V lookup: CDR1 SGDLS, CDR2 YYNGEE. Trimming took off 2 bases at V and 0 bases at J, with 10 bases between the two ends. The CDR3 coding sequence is TGTGCCAGCAGCGTTATTGGTTCTAGCACAGATACGCAGTATTTT. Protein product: CASSVIGSSTDTQYF.

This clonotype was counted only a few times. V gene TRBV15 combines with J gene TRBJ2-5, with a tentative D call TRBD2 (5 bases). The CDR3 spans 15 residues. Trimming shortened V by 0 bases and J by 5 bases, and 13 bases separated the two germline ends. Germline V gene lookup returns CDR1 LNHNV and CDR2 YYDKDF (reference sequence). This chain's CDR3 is CATSRDNLGDETQYF. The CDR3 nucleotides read TGTGCCACCAGCAGAGATAATTTGGGAGATGAGACCCAGTACTTC.

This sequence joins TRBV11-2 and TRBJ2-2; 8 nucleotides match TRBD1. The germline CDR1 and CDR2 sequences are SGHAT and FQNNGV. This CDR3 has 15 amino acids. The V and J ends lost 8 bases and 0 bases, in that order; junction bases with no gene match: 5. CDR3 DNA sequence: TGTGCCAGCCGTGACAGGGGAACGAACACCGGGGAGCTGTTTTTT. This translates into CASRDRGTNTGELFF.

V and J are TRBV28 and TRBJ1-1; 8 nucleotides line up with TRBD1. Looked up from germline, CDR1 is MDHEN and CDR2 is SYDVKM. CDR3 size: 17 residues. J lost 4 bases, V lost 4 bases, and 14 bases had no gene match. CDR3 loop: CASSSPGYRGKSTEAFF. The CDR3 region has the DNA TGTGCCAGCAGTTCACCCGGCTACAGGGGGAAGAGCACTGAAGCTTTCTTT.

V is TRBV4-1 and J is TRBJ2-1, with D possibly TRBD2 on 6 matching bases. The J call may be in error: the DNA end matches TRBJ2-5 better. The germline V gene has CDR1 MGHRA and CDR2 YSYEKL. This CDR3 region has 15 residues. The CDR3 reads CASSPEGTFEAAQYF. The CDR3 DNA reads TGCGCCAGCAGCCCCGAGGGGACTTTCGAGGCGGCCCAGTACTTC.

The CDR3 DNA follows: TGTGCCAGCAGCATGCCCAAGTCGGGGGACAATCAGCCCCAGCATTTT. It is translated as CASSMPKSGDNQPQHF. This sequence joins TRBV21-1 and TRBJ1-5; the table gives TRBD1 as D, unverified against the DNA. TRBV21-1 is classified as a pseudogene. This CDR3 has 16 residues.

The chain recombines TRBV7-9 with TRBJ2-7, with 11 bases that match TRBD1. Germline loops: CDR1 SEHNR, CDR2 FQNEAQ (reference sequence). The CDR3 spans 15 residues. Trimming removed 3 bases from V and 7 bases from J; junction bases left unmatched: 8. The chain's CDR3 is CASSFPGQGEREQYF. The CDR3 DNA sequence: TGTGCCAGCAGCTTTCCGGGACAGGGGGAAAGGGAGCAGTACTTC.

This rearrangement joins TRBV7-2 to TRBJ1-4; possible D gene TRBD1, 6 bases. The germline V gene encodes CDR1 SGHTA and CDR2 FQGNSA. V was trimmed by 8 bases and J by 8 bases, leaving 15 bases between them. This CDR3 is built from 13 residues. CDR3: CASGLKGGEKLFF. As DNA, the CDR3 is TGTGCCAGCGGCCTAAAAGGGGGAGAAAAACTGTTTTTT.

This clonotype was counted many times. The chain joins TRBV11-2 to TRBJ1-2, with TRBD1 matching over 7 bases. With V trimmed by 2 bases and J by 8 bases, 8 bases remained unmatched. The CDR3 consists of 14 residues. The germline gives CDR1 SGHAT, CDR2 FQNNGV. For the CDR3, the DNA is TGTGCCAGCAGCTTAAGTTCCGGACAGGCGGGCTACACCTTC. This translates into CASSLSSGQAGYTF.

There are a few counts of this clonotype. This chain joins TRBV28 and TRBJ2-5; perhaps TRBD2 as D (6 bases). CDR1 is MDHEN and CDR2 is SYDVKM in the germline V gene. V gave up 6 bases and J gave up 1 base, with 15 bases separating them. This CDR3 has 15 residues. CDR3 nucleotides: TGTGCCAGCAGGGGGCCGGGAGTCGGCCAAGAGACCCAGTACTTC. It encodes CASRGPGVGQETQYF.

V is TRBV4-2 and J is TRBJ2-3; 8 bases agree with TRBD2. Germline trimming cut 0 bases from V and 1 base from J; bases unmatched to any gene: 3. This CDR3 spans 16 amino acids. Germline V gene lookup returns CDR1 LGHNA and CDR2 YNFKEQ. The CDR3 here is CASSQDPAGGTDTQYF. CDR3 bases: TGTGCCAGCAGCCAAGATCCAGCGGGGGGCACAGATACGCAGTATTTT.

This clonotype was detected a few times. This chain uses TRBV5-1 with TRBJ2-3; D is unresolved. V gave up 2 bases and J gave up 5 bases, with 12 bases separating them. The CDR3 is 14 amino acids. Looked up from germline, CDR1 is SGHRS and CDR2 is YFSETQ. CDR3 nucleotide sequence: TGCGCCAGCAGCTTTGGTCCCTCGGGAGATACGCAGTATTTT. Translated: CASSFGPSGDTQYF.

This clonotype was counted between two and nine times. For the CDR3, the DNA is TGTGCCATCAGTGAAAGTCGGGATACCAACGTCCTGACTTTC. It yields the protein CAISESRDTNVLTF. The chain uses TRBV10-3 and TRBJ2-6; the D gene is possibly TRBD2 (5 bases). Trimming took 3 bases from V and 8 from J, leaving 11 bases between them. Germline CDR1 is ENHRY and CDR2 is SYGVKD. CDR3 length equals 14 residues.

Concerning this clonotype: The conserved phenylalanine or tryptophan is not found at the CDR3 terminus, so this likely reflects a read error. The DNA of the CDR3 is TGCAGTGCTAGAGATACAGGCGTTGGGGTCTTGCTGGCAGATACGCAGTATTCT. Its translation: CSARDTGVGVLLADTQYS. The chain links TRBV20-1 to TRBJ2-3, with D maybe TRBD1 (5 bases). Trimming pared 0 bases from V and 4 bases from J, leaving 23 bases between. The CDR3 has 18 amino acids. Germline values: CDR1 DFQATT, CDR2 SNEGSKA (reference sequence).

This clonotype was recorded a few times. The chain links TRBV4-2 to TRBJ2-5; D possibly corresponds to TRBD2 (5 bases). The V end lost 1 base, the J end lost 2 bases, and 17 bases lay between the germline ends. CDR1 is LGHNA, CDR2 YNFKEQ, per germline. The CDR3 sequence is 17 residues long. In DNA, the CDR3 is TGTGCCAGCAGCCAAGGCCCAGCCGGGATCACGCAAGAGACCCAGTACTTC. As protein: CASSQGPAGITQETQYF.

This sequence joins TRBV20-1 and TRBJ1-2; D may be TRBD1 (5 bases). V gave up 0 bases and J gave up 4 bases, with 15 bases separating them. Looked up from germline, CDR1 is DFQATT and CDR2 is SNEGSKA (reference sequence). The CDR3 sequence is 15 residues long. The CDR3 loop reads CSARDYLGRAYGYTF. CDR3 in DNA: TGCAGTGCTAGAGATTATTTGGGCAGGGCCTATGGCTACACCTTC.

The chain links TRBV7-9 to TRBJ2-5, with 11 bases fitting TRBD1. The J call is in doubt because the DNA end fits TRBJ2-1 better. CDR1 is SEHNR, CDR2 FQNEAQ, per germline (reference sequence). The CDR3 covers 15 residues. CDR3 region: CASSSRTGGSNEQFF. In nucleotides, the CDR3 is TGTGCCAGCAGCTCCAGGACAGGGGGCTCCAATGAGCAGTTCTTC.

CDR3 bases: TGTGCCACCAGCAGAGATCCCGACGGAACCTACAATGAGCAGTTCTTC. This sequence encodes CATSRDPDGTYNEQFF. The chain employs TRBV15 and TRBJ2-1; D gene uncertain. V was cut by 0 bases and J by 2 bases, with 11 bases left in between. Germline CDR1 and CDR2: LNHNV and YYDKDF (reference sequence). The CDR3 extends over 16 amino acids.

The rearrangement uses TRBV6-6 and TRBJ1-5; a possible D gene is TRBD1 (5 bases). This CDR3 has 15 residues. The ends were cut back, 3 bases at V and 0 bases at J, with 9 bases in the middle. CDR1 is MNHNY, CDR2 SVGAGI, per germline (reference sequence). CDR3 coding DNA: TGTGCCAGCAGTTATATCCAGGGTAGCAATCAGCCCCAGCATTTT. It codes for CASSYIQGSNQPQHF.